Presented here are 10 T cell receptor beta chains from one specimen sequenced in a study of blood T cell repertoires in COVID-19. Sequenced by immunoSEQ multiplex PCR; TCRdb stores in-frame clones only, minus some. Found here are 85,000 to 130,000 clones, approximately 91% of them singletons; the top ten hold 0.85% to 1%. Sequencing was done on a sample of peripheral blood. The receptors originated from a man aged 55 to 70 with acute or convalescent COVID-19.

CDR3 residues: CASSLGLTSWGSSYEQYV. As DNA, the CDR3 is TGTGCCAGCAGCTTAGGGCTGACTAGTTGGGGTAGCTCCTACGAGCAGTACGTC. This chain connects TRBV7-8 to TRBJ2-7; weak D call: TRBD2 (6 bases). Germline V CDR1 and CDR2: SGHVS, FQNEAQ. The CDR3 is made up of 18 amino acids. V gave up 1 base and J gave up 0 bases, with 19 bases separating them.

This chain links TRBV4-1 with TRBJ1-5, with D hard to call. This CDR3 is built from 12 residues. CDR1 and CDR2 from the germline V gene are MGHRA and YSYEKL. V was shortened by 3 bases and J by 3 bases, with 3 bases between the two germline ends. CDR3 residues: CASSHINQPQHF. CDR3 in DNA: TGCGCCAGCAGCCATATCAATCAGCCCCAGCATTTT.

The V gene is TRBV14, the J gene TRBJ2-5; 9 bases agree with TRBD1. Germline CDR1 SGHDN, CDR2 FVKESK. The CDR3 contains 16 residues. V was pared by 2 bases and J by 5 bases, with 9 bases of the junction left unmatched. In DNA form, the CDR3 reads TGTGCCAGCAGCCAATCCCGGACAGGGGCAGGGGAGACCCAGTACTTC. Its translation: CASSQSRTGAGETQYF.

The CDR3 protein is CASSQDQQVAGNTIYF. Here the CDR3 DNA reads TGCGCCAGCAGCCAAGATCAGCAGGTGGCGGGAAACACCATATATTTT. The chain carries TRBV4-1 and TRBJ1-3; no reliable D call. Trimming removed 0 bases at V and 4 bases at J, with 13 bases between. The CDR3 covers 16 residues. Germline lookup yields CDR1 MGHRA and CDR2 YSYEKL.

The chain recombines TRBV18 with TRBJ1-5; D not resolved. This CDR3 is built from 13 residues. Germline-derived CDR1 and CDR2 are KGHSH and LQKENI. Between the trimmed V and J ends, which lost 6 bases and 3 bases, there was a span of 9 bases. This chain's CDR3 is CASSRADNQPQHF. CDR3 DNA sequence: TGTGCCAGCTCGCGGGCGGACAATCAGCCCCAGCATTTT. Full variable domain (missing parts from reference TRBV18 and TRBJ1-5): NAGVMQNPRHLVRRRGQEARLRCSPMKGHSHVYWYRQLPEEGLKFMVYLQKENIIDESGMPKERFSAEFPKEGPSILRIQQVVRGDSAAYFCASSRADNQPQHFGDGTRLSIL.

The rearrangement joins TRBV6-5 to TRBJ1-4; D perhaps matches TRBD1 (5 bases). Germline CDR1 and CDR2: MNHEY and SVGAGI. The CDR3 has 14 amino acids. The V gene lost 9 bases and the J gene lost 1 base, with 12 bases spanning the gap. The chain's CDR3 is CASLGGETNEKLFF. The CDR3 DNA reads as TGTGCCAGTCTCGGGGGGGAAACTAATGAAAAACTGTTTTTT.

The rearrangement uses TRBV11-2 and TRBJ2-5; the match to TRBD2 covers 13 bases. Germline values: CDR1 SGHAT, CDR2 FQNNGV. After removal of 5 bases from V and 1 base from J, the junction contained 4 bases not matched to a gene. This CDR3 is built from 16 residues. CDR3 region: CASSQGLAGPQETQYF. DNA for the CDR3: TGTGCCAGCAGCCAGGGACTAGCGGGACCCCAAGAGACCCAGTACTTC.

This clone has only a few counts. This rearrangement joins TRBV9 to TRBJ1-6; 10 nucleotides agree with TRBD1. V gave up 2 bases and J gave up 8 bases; unmatched junction bases: 1. CDR3 length equals 14 residues. The germline gives CDR1 SGDLS, CDR2 YYNGEE. The CDR3 sequence: CASSVGTGDSPLHF. The CDR3 bases are TGTGCCAGCAGCGTTGGGACAGGGGATTCACCCCTCCACTTT.

The chain uses TRBV5-1 and TRBJ2-1; a weak D match, TRBD2 (5 bases). Germline loops: CDR1 SGHRS, CDR2 YFSETQ. V was shortened by 4 bases and J by 0 bases, with 5 bases between the two germline ends. The CDR3 has 13 residues. The CDR3 region has the DNA TGCGCCAGCAGCGGGAGCTCCTACAATGAGCAGTTCTTC. The encoded protein is CASSGSSYNEQFF.

The chain links TRBV7-3 to TRBJ2-3, with TRBD2 identical over 10 bases. CDR3 length: 17 residues. Germline CDR1 reads SGHTA; CDR2 reads FQGTGA. With 1 base clipped from V and 0 bases from J, the junction kept 4 bases outside the gene matches. CDR3 nucleotide sequence: TGTGCCAGCAGCTTAAATAGCGGGAGGTCTAGCACAGATACGCAGTATTTT. It translates to CASSLNSGRSSTDTQYF.